These 18 T cell receptor beta chains originate from one sample sequenced in a study of control samples from healthy donors and cancer patients. This table comes from immunoSEQ multiplex PCR, and its TCRdb copy is limited to in-frame clones, with some not included. Counted here are 250,000 to 300,000 clones, almost 85% occurring once; the ten biggest clones make up more than 10%. Material for sequencing was PBMCs. All receptors derive from a woman aged 60-70 years with lung cancer.

The gene calls are TRBV28 and TRBJ1-2; 7 nucleotides align to TRBD1. This CDR3 is 14 amino acids long. Germline CDR1 and CDR2: MDHEN and SYDVKM. J gave up 4 bases and V 5 bases, and 7 bases lay outside the gene matches. The CDR3, as DNA: TGTGCCAGCAGTGGGGGGACAGTCGGCTATGGCTACACCTTC. Its protein is CASSGGTVGYGYTF.

This clone was found once. The chain combines TRBV7-9 with TRBJ1-1; D remains ambiguous. The CDR3 consists of 12 residues. Germline V gives CDR1 SEHNR, CDR2 FQNEAQ (reference sequence). Deletions cut 5 bases from V and 7 bases from J, with 11 bases between. The CDR3 reads CASSRDVGEAFF. As DNA, the CDR3 is TGTGCCAGCAGCAGAGACGTGGGTGAAGCTTTCTTT.

The genes are TRBV5-4 and TRBJ2-7; 8 bases are a match to TRBD2. The germline V gene encodes CDR1 SGHNT and CDR2 YYREEE (reference sequence). This CDR3 spans 15 amino acids. The V and J ends lost 0 bases and 0 bases, in that order; junction bases with no gene match: 2. Here the CDR3 DNA reads TGTGCCAGCAGCTTGGGGCTAGCGGGCTCCTACGAGCAGTACTTC. It translates to CASSLGLAGSYEQYF.

This clone was detected a few times. The V gene is TRBV12-5, the J gene TRBJ1-5, with a tentative D call TRBD1 (5 bases). Germline V CDR1 and CDR2: LGHNT, FRNRAP. The CDR3 sequence is 14 residues long. V lost 4 bases and J 2 bases, leaving 9 bases between the germline ends. The CDR3 sequence is CASGWGSGNQPQHF. CDR3 in DNA: TGTGCTAGTGGTTGGGGGTCGGGCAATCAGCCCCAGCATTTT.

The rearrangement joins TRBV7-3 to TRBJ2-1, with TRBD2 matching over 8 bases. This CDR3 has 14 residues. The V and J ends lost 4 bases and 7 bases, in that order; junction bases with no gene match: 6. Germline V gives CDR1 SGHTA, CDR2 FQGTGA. CDR3: CASSSGGRWNEQFF. For the CDR3, the DNA is TGTGCCAGCAGCTCTGGCGGGAGGTGGAATGAGCAGTTCTTC.

The chain links TRBV6-4 to TRBJ2-1; D remains unclear. The CDR3 length is 12 residues. Between the trimmed V and J ends, which lost 5 bases and 9 bases, there was a span of 11 bases. Germline lookup yields CDR1 MRHNA and CDR2 SNTAGT. CDR3 region: CASSHPRREQFF. Here the CDR3 DNA reads TGTGCCAGCAGTCATCCTAGGCGTGAGCAGTTCTTC.

As regards this clone: At one boundary the junction diverges from the germline segment, which might be a read error. This rearrangement joins TRBV7-7 to TRBJ2-6, with 8 bases that match TRBD1. Per the germline V gene, CDR1 is SSHAT and CDR2 is FNYEAQ (reference sequence). This CDR3 spans 19 amino acids. CDR3 sequence reads: CASSFLGTGPYSGANVLTF. The CDR3 region has the DNA TGTGCTAGCAGCTTCCTCGGGACAGGCCCATACTCTGGGGCCAACGTCCTGACTTTC.

The chain has TRBV4-1 and TRBJ1-3; D is undetermined. Trimming pared 3 bases from V and 0 bases from J, leaving 12 bases between. The germline CDR1 and CDR2 sequences are MGHRA and YSYEKL. There are 16 residues in the CDR3. The CDR3 reads CASSQPTVSSGNTIYF. In DNA, the CDR3 is TGCGCCAGCAGCCAGCCGACGGTAAGCTCTGGAAACACCATATATTTT.

V gene TRBV28 combines with J gene TRBJ1-2; TRBD1 matches at 8 bases. The germline gives CDR1 MDHEN, CDR2 SYDVKM. The V gene end was trimmed by 3 bases and the J gene end by 4 bases; junction bases not matched to a gene: 4. The CDR3 is 14 residues long. This CDR3 is CASSLRQGSYGYTF. The CDR3 DNA reads TGTGCCAGCAGTTTGCGACAGGGGAGCTATGGCTACACCTTC.

This chain uses TRBV6-4 with TRBJ2-2; 8 bases fit TRBD1. CDR1 is MRHNA, CDR2 SNTAGT, per germline. Trimming removed 4 bases from V and 7 bases from J; junction bases left unmatched: 5. The CDR3 loop spans 14 amino acids. CDR3 protein: CASSADRVGGELFF. The DNA of the CDR3 is TGTGCCAGCAGTGCGGACAGGGTTGGCGGGGAGCTGTTTTTT.

V gene TRBV2 combines with J gene TRBJ1-2; D is possibly TRBD1 (6 bases). Trimming pared 1 base from V and 8 bases from J, leaving 14 bases between. Germline V gene data show CDR1 as SNHLY and CDR2 as FYNNEI. The CDR3 runs to 14 residues. CDR3 protein: CASSEEAGARGYTF. Written as DNA, the CDR3 is TGTGCCAGCAGTGAAGAAGCGGGGGCGCGGGGCTACACCTTC.

The chain recombines TRBV19 with TRBJ1-1; 9 bases agree with TRBD1. Trimming removed 6 bases from V and 5 bases from J; junction bases left unmatched: 4. The length of the CDR3 is 13 residues. Germline CDR1 is LNHDA and CDR2 is SQIVND (reference sequence). CDR3 nucleotide sequence: TGTGCCAGTAGCTCGACAGGGGGGACTGAAGCTTTCTTT. It encodes CASSSTGGTEAFF.

The chain carries TRBV7-9 and TRBJ2-1; D is ambiguous. Looked up from germline, CDR1 is SEHNR and CDR2 is FQNEAQ (reference sequence). CDR3 size: 13 residues. V was clipped by 1 base and J by 9 bases, with 10 bases between them. The CDR3 region has the DNA TGTGCCAGCAGCTTAGACCTAGTAGGTGAGCAGTTCTTC. Translating gives CASSLDLVGEQFF.

In DNA form, the CDR3 reads TGTGCCAGCTCTGGAGGGGTATACTATGGCTACACCTTC. Translating it yields CASSGGVYYGYTF. The V and J genes are TRBV2 and TRBJ1-2; TRBD1 is a possible D gene (5 bases). The germline V gene has CDR1 SNHLY and CDR2 FYNNEI. The length of the CDR3 is 13 residues. V was cut by 8 bases and J by 3 bases, with 13 bases left in between.

This clone has more than one count but fewer than ten. V is TRBV18 and J is TRBJ1-2, with D perhaps matching TRBD1 (6 bases). The CDR3 is made up of 14 amino acids. Trimming left V 5 bases short and J 4 bases short, with 14 bases between. Germline loops: CDR1 KGHSH, CDR2 LQKENI. The CDR3 sequence: CASSLQGGIYGYTF. In nucleotides, the CDR3 is TGTGCCAGCTCATTACAGGGAGGGATCTATGGCTACACCTTC. Complete variable domain (other parts from reference TRBV18 and TRBJ1-2): NAGVMQNPRHLVRRRGQEARLRCSPMKGHSHVYWYRQLPEEGLKFMVYLQKENIIDESGMPKERFSAEFPKEGPSILRIQQVVRGDSAAYFCASSLQGGIYGYTFGSGTRLTVV.

This clone was counted a single time. The V and J genes are TRBV9 and TRBJ2-2; unclear D gene. Trimming pared 0 bases from V and 0 bases from J, leaving 9 bases between. The length of the CDR3 is 16 residues. The germline V gene encodes CDR1 SGDLS and CDR2 YYNGEE. CDR3 DNA sequence: TGTGCCAGCAGCGTAGGGGGAAGGTCGAACACCGGGGAGCTGTTTTTT. It is translated as CASSVGGRSNTGELFF. The full variable domain, completed using reference TRBV9 and TRBJ2-2, is DSGVTQTPKHLITATGQRVTLRCSPRSGDLSVYWYQQSLDQGLQFLIQYYNGEERAKGNILERFSAQQFPDLHSELNLSSLELGDSALYFCASSVGGRSNTGELFFGEGSRLTVL.

This chain connects TRBV19 to TRBJ2-1; 8 nucleotides agree with TRBD2. In germline, CDR1 is LNHDA, CDR2 SQIVND (reference sequence). Trimming removed 1 base from V and 8 bases from J; junction bases left unmatched: 7. The CDR3 loop spans 15 amino acids. The CDR3 spells CASSIVTGGRYEQFF. In DNA, the CDR3 is TGTGCCAGTAGTATAGTGACGGGGGGGAGGTATGAGCAGTTCTTC.

This chain links TRBV3-1 (or the pseudogene TRBV3-2) with TRBJ2-7; 8 nucleotides align to TRBD1. This CDR3 is 14 amino acids long. Looked up from germline, CDR1 is LGHDT and CDR2 is YNNKEL (reference sequence). After removal of 4 bases from V and 2 bases from J, the junction contained 4 bases not matched to a gene. This chain's CDR3 is CASSRAGGPYEQYF. Here the CDR3 DNA reads TGTGCCAGCAGCCGGGCAGGGGGCCCCTACGAGCAGTACTTC.